This T cell receptor (beta chain) appears in the sequencing data of a study of beta chain features in type 1 diabetes. Study details: On cell yields, gender and age, patients and healthy donors were similar. Sorted cells examined across all samples numbered more than 100 million.

Post-sort purity exceeded 95% for all sorted populations. The study, taken as a whole, reports: A definitive answer on HLA type influencing TCRB rearrangement was not reached here.

Since all of the isolated RNA was reverse transcribed, expressed TCRB transcripts were what got sequenced. Measured with immunoSEQ multiplex PCR; TCRdb has only the in-frame clones, and not every one. The sample consists of about 180,000 clones, about 13% of them appearing once. For this clone: Its target is unknown.

Germline V gene sequence: CDR1 MNHEY, CDR2 SVGAGI. V lost 11 bases to trimming and J lost 2 bases; unmatched junction nucleotides: 2. This CDR3 region has 11 residues. The chain joins TRBV6-5 to TRBJ2-7; 8 bases match TRBD1. The clonotype comes from a woman aged 18-29 years in good health. The specimen was central memory CD4+ T cells from blood. The CDR3 DNA reads TGTGCCTCACAGGGGGCCTACGAGCAGTACTTC. It is translated as CASQGAYEQYF.